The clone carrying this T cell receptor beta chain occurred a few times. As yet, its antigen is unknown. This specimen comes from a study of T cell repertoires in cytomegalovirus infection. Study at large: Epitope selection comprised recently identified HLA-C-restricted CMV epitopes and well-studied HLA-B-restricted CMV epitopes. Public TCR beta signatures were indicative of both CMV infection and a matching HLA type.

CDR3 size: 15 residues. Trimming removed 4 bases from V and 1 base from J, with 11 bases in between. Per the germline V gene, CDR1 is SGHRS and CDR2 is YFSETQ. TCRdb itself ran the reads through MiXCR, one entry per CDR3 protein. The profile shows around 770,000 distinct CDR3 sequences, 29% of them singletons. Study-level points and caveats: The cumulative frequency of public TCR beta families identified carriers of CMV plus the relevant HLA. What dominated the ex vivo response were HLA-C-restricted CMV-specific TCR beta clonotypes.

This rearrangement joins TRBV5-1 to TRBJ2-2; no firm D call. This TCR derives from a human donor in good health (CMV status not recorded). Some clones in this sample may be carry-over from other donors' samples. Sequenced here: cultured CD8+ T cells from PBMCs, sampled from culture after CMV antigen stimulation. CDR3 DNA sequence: TGCGCCAGCAGCCCGTATCGATTGAACACCGGGGAGCTGTTTTTT. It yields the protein CASSPYRLNTGELFF.